The clone carrying this T cell receptor (beta chain) was seen just once. The entry originates in a study of blood T cell repertoires in COVID-19. Study background: The United States, Italy and Spain supplied acute and convalescent COVID-19 samples. T cells, B-cell-depleted T cells, or PBMCs provided the cDNA or gDNA that served as material.

Germline lookup yields CDR1 SEHNR and CDR2 FQNEAQ (reference sequence). Trimming took 5 bases from V and 0 from J, leaving 8 bases between them. CDR3 length: 14 residues. Per the original data handling: Nucleated cell counts were estimated from reference gene primer amplification. Clones were sequenced by immunoSEQ multiplex PCR, and TCRdb holds only the in-frame ones, with some missing. That table supplies the V and J calls and clone size; D and trimming were determined from the DNA. This repertoire shows around 220,000 clones, around 80% found once; its top ten account for just under 20%. This receptor was obtained from a man aged 25-45 years with active or convalescent COVID-19. The material sequenced was peripheral blood. The chain joins TRBV7-9 to TRBJ2-1; D unresolved. This CDR3 is CASSPAISYNEQFF. In DNA, the CDR3 is TGTGCCAGCAGCCCCGCGATCTCCTACAATGAGCAGTTCTTC.